Below are 27 T cell receptor beta chains sequenced from a single sample in a study of shared clonotypes between healthy human individuals. The assay was immunoSEQ multiplex PCR, and TCRdb's table has in-frame clones only and misses some. The sample has about 2.4 million clones; about 92% are singletons. The sample taken for sequencing was naive CD4+ T cells sorted from blood. Documented subset: CD45RA+ positively selected. The receptors were sampled from a man aged 18 to 30 in good health.

The rearrangement links TRBV5-5 to TRBJ1-2; no definite D call. V lost 5 bases to trimming and J lost 4 bases, with 15 bases between them. The CDR3 has 14 residues. Germline loops: CDR1 SGHKS, CDR2 YYEKEE (reference sequence). The CDR3 spells CASRTAPGSYGYTF. The CDR3 nucleotides are TGTGCCAGCAGAACGGCTCCGGGGTCCTATGGCTACACCTTC.

This chain connects TRBV13 to TRBJ1-3; D gene ambiguous. The germline CDR1 and CDR2 sequences are PRHDT and FYEKMQ (reference sequence). Trimming took 1 base from V and 6 from J, leaving 10 bases between them. This CDR3 comprises 14 residues. CDR3 sequence (DNA): TGTGCCAGCAGCTTAGTAGGGCTAGAAAACACCATATATTTT. The encoded protein is CASSLVGLENTIYF. Full variable domain (missing parts from reference TRBV13 and TRBJ1-3): AAGVIQSPRHLIKEKRETATLKCYPIPRHDTVYWYQQGPGQDPQFLISFYEKMQSDKGSIPDRFSAQQFSDYHSELNMSSLELGDSALYFCASSLVGLENTIYFGEGSWLTVV.

This clone was detected once. The identical CDR3 is also encoded by other nucleotide sequences in the sample. The genes are TRBV7-2 and TRBJ2-3; weak D call: TRBD2 (5 bases). The germline V and J ends were trimmed by 5 bases and 1 base, with 10 bases remaining between them. This CDR3 has 14 residues. Germline V gene data show CDR1 as SGHTA and CDR2 as FQGNSA. Here the CDR3 DNA reads TGTGCCAGCAGCCTAGTCGGGGGCACAGATACGCAGTATTTT. Its translation: CASSLVGGTDTQYF.

The V gene is TRBV7-8, the J gene TRBJ1-1; no firm D call. Trimming shortened V by 5 bases and J by 2 bases, and 12 bases separated the two germline ends. Germline V gives CDR1 SGHVS, CDR2 FQNEAQ. The CDR3 has 14 residues. CDR3 in amino acids: CASSLIDLNTEAFF. CDR3 bases: TGTGCCAGCAGCCTTATAGACCTAAACACTGAAGCTTTCTTT.

V gene TRBV10-3 combines with J gene TRBJ2-1, with TRBD2 matching 11 bases. Trimming removed 6 bases from V and 8 bases from J; junction bases left unmatched: 9. The CDR3 length is 15 residues. Germline V gene sequence: CDR1 ENHRY, CDR2 SYGVKD. CDR3 coding DNA: TGTGCCATCAGCATGACTAGCGGGGTAGGCTATGAGCAGTTCTTC. Encoded protein: CAISMTSGVGYEQFF.

To note about this clone: This CDR3 is also generated by other DNA sequences in the sample. The chain carries TRBV5-1 and TRBJ2-5; 9 bases agree with TRBD1. Germline assignment: CDR1 SGHRS and CDR2 YFSETQ. The CDR3 has 14 residues. Trimming removed 2 bases from V and 4 bases from J; junction bases left unmatched: 3. The CDR3 nucleotides are TGCGCCAGCAGCTTAAGACAGGGGGGAGAGACCCAGTACTTC. Amino acid sequence: CASSLRQGGETQYF.

This rearrangement joins TRBV11-3 to TRBJ2-1, with D possibly TRBD2 on 6 matching bases. V was trimmed by 5 bases and J by 4 bases, leaving 9 bases between them. Germline-derived CDR1 and CDR2 are SGHNT and YENEEA. The CDR3 has 13 residues. CDR3: CASSPGVYNEQFF. In DNA, the CDR3 is TGTGCCAGCAGCCCGGGGGTTTACAATGAGCAGTTCTTC.

The rearrangement joins TRBV5-6 to TRBJ1-6; D remains unclear. In germline, CDR1 is SGHDT, CDR2 YYEEEE. The CDR3 loop spans 15 amino acids. Trimming stripped 2 bases from V and 8 bases from J, with 14 bases between. CDR3 residues: CASSLNVGLDSPLHF. As DNA, the CDR3 is TGTGCCAGCAGCTTAAACGTCGGGCTGGATTCACCCCTCCACTTT.

The chain employs TRBV7-9 and TRBJ2-1; TRBD2 is a possible D gene (6 bases). The germline CDR1 and CDR2 sequences are SEHNR and FQNEAQ (reference sequence). CDR3 length equals 15 residues. V was cut by 5 bases and J by 1 base, with 12 bases left in between. CDR3 coding DNA: TGTGCCAGCAGCCAGAGCGGAGGGTCCTACAATGAGCAGTTCTTC. Its translation: CASSQSGGSYNEQFF.

The chain joins TRBV5-1 to TRBJ2-5; TRBD2 matches at 7 bases. Germline V CDR1 and CDR2: SGHRS, YFSETQ. This CDR3 has 14 amino acids. The V gene end was trimmed by 8 bases and the J gene end by 2 bases; junction bases not matched to a gene: 9. CDR3 loop: CASRALGGQETQYF. CDR3 in DNA: TGCGCCAGTCGGGCCCTGGGGGGGCAAGAGACCCAGTACTTC.

The CDR3 DNA sequence: TGTGCCAGCAAGGGACAGGGCACAGATACGCAGTATTTT. Amino acids: CASKGQGTDTQYF. This chain connects TRBV6-1 to TRBJ2-3; 8 bases match TRBD1. The CDR3 contains 13 residues. V trimming: 7 bases; J trimming: 1 base; junction bases outside the gene matches: 1. The germline V gene encodes CDR1 MNHNS and CDR2 SASEGT.

Notes on this clone: This sample also contains other DNA sequences that code for the same CDR3. The V and J genes are TRBV7-2 and TRBJ2-5; 11 bases agree with TRBD2. J gave up 5 bases and V 1 base, and 3 bases lay outside the gene matches. The CDR3 is made up of 15 amino acids. Germline CDR1 reads SGHTA; CDR2 reads FQGNSA. The CDR3 nucleotides read TGTGCCAGCAGCTTAGGACTAGCGGGATGGGAGACCCAGTACTTC. Translation gives CASSLGLAGWETQYF.

The gene calls are TRBV15 and TRBJ2-1; the D gene is possibly TRBD2 (7 bases). The CDR3 consists of 14 residues. Germline V gene lookup returns CDR1 LNHNV and CDR2 YYDKDF (reference sequence). V lost 6 bases and J lost 15, with 24 bases in between. The CDR3 here is CATRSFFGGAAPFF. The CDR3, as DNA: TGTGCCACCAGAAGTTTTTTTGGGGGGGCCGCGCCGTTCTTC.

V and J are TRBV18 and TRBJ1-3; tentatively, D is TRBD1 (5 bases). The ends were cut back, 0 bases at V and 4 bases at J, with 10 bases in the middle. The CDR3 is made up of 15 amino acids. The germline V gene has CDR1 KGHSH and CDR2 LQKENI. The CDR3: CASSPPAREGNTIYF. In DNA form, the CDR3 reads TGTGCCAGCTCACCACCGGCCAGGGAAGGAAACACCATATATTTT.

The chain links TRBV7-6 to TRBJ2-2; D unclear. This CDR3 contains 14 residues. V was pared by 3 bases and J by 0 bases, with 5 bases between. The germline V gene encodes CDR1 SGHVS and CDR2 FNYEAQ. The CDR3 reads CASSFAANTGELFF. The CDR3 DNA is TGTGCCAGCAGCTTTGCTGCGAACACCGGGGAGCTGTTTTTT.

This chain joins TRBV29-1 and TRBJ1-3, with 7 nucleotides matching TRBD1. Germline CDR1 is SQVTM and CDR2 is ANQGSEA. Unmatched junction bases numbered 7, after V lost 6 bases and J lost 2 bases. This CDR3 spans 14 amino acids. The CDR3 region is CSVAPGTAGNTIYF. DNA of the CDR3: TGCAGCGTGGCCCCCGGGACAGCTGGAAACACCATATATTTT.

The V gene is TRBV5-1, the J gene TRBJ2-7, with D possibly being TRBD1 (5 bases). Per germline, CDR1 SGHRS and CDR2 YFSETQ. The CDR3 runs to 14 residues. V was cut by 1 base and J by 5 bases, with 13 bases left in between. CDR3 region: CASSLMGQQNEQYF. CDR3 DNA sequence: TGCGCCAGCAGCTTGATGGGGCAGCAGAACGAGCAGTACTTC.

The genes are TRBV2 and TRBJ2-5; D unresolved. Deletions cut 6 bases from V and 5 bases from J, with 16 bases between. Germline V gene sequence: CDR1 SNHLY, CDR2 FYNNEI. CDR3 length: 14 amino acids. The CDR3 is CASSLRRSGETQYF. CDR3 coding DNA: TGTGCCAGCAGCCTTAGAAGGTCTGGGGAGACCCAGTACTTC.

CDR3 coding DNA: TGTGCCAGCAGCTTGGACAGGACCTACGAGCAGTACTTC. This codes for CASSLDRTYEQYF. This chain joins TRBV5-6 and TRBJ2-7; D is perhaps TRBD1 (5 bases). This CDR3 is built from 13 residues. Germline CDR1 and CDR2: SGHDT and YYEEEE. Trimming took 0 bases from V and 2 from J, leaving 6 bases between them.

The chain combines TRBV28 with TRBJ1-1; 7 bases align to TRBD1. The germline V gene encodes CDR1 MDHEN and CDR2 SYDVKM. The ends lost 6 bases at V and 0 bases at J; junction bases unmatched: 4. The CDR3 is 14 residues long. This CDR3 is CASRAGTVNTEAFF. In nucleotides, the CDR3 is TGTGCCAGCAGAGCCGGGACAGTGAACACTGAAGCTTTCTTT.

Remarks on this clone: Other nucleotide sequences in the sample specify the same CDR3. CDR3 region: CASRAGTLNQPQHF. The CDR3 DNA sequence: TGTGCCAGCAGGGCCGGGACACTTAATCAGCCCCAGCATTTT. The rearrangement links TRBV6-1 to TRBJ1-5, with D tentatively TRBD1 (6 bases). Germline assignment: CDR1 MNHNS and CDR2 SASEGT. The CDR3 has 14 amino acids. V lost 6 bases to trimming and J lost 4 bases, with 13 bases between them.

This clone has just one count. The chain has TRBV5-1 and TRBJ1-1; tentatively, D is TRBD1 (5 bases). CDR1 and CDR2 from the germline V gene are SGHRS and YFSETQ. This CDR3 has 16 amino acids. Deletions cut 4 bases from V and 6 bases from J, with 22 bases between. The CDR3 loop is CASSPGGQGLSSEAFF. The CDR3 DNA reads TGCGCCAGCAGCCCGGGGGGTCAAGGCCTCAGCTCTGAAGCTTTCTTT.

In its sample, this clone was seen once. J is TRBJ2-7 and V is TRBV6-4; maybe TRBD2 (6 bases). The CDR3 runs 19 residues. Trimming left V 2 bases short and J 3 bases short, with 26 bases between. CDR1 is MRHNA and CDR2 is SNTAGT in the germline V gene. The CDR3 is CASSDDFTYIAAVFYEQYF. Here the CDR3 DNA reads TGTGCCAGCAGTGACGACTTTACTTATATAGCGGCAGTATTCTACGAGCAGTACTTC.

The chain is built from TRBV19 and TRBJ2-7; the match to TRBD1 covers 11 bases. The V segment lost 6 bases and the J segment 4 bases; nucleotides outside the gene matches: 11. This CDR3 is 16 amino acids long. Germline CDR1 reads LNHDA; CDR2 reads SQIVND (reference sequence). The CDR3: CASSSVRDRGLYEQYF. The CDR3 nucleotides read TGTGCCAGTAGCAGTGTCCGGGACAGGGGGTTGTACGAGCAGTACTTC.

This clone was picked up one time. The rearrangement uses TRBV6-1 and TRBJ2-2, with unresolved D. The CDR3 consists of 14 residues. CDR1 MNHNS and CDR2 SASEGT come from the germline V gene. V was pared by 6 bases and J by 3 bases, with 11 bases between. Written as DNA, the CDR3 is TGTGCCAGCAGAATTCTCTTGGACACCGGGGAGCTGTTTTTT. Protein sequence: CASRILLDTGELFF.

On this clone: This sample includes further DNA sequences coding for the same CDR3. The chain combines TRBV7-2 with TRBJ2-7; D gene ambiguous. The germline CDR1 and CDR2 sequences are SGHTA and FQGNSA. This CDR3 is 12 amino acids long. Trimming left V 1 base short and J 6 bases short, with 7 bases between. CDR3 sequence reads: CASSLVGLEQYF. The CDR3 DNA sequence: TGTGCCAGCAGCTTAGTTGGCCTCGAGCAGTACTTC. The whole variable domain, remainder taken from reference TRBV7-2 and TRBJ2-7, is GAGVSQSPSNKVTEKGKDVELRCDPISGHTALYWYRQSLGQGLEFLIYFQGNSAPDKSGLPSDRFSAERTGGSVSTLTIQRTQQEDSAVYLCASSLVGLEQYFGPGTRLTVT.

This chain uses TRBV6-5 with TRBJ2-7, with TRBD1 identical over 9 bases. The ends lost 0 bases at V and 6 bases at J; junction bases unmatched: 9. This CDR3 is built from 16 residues. Germline CDR1 MNHEY, CDR2 SVGAGI. In DNA, the CDR3 is TGTGCCAGCAGTTACTCTTCCGGGACAGGGTCTCTCGAGCAGTACTTC. This encodes CASSYSSGTGSLEQYF.